The rows below give T cell receptor beta chains drawn from one sample of a study of cytomegalovirus exposure and HLA in healthy donors. Profiled with immunoSEQ multiplex PCR; TCRdb holds only in-frame clones, not every one. This sample has fewer than 90,000 clones, with approximately 80% found just once. Source material: PBMCs. These receptors all come from a human donor in good health. The CDR3 runs from the conserved cysteine through the conserved F or W. Each record gives: CDR3 length, clone size, J gene, V gene, D gene, CDR3 protein, CDR3 DNA. The D gene is left open where the match is weak. A clone size is listed for some rows: how often the clone was seen (once, few, many), or a class if it is expanded.

len: 15
abundance: .
j_gene: TRBJ2-2
v_gene: TRBV5-1
d_gene: TRBD1
CDR3aa: CASSQQGPTTGELFF
CDR3nt: TGCGCCAGCAGTCAACAGGGGCCGACCACCGGGGAGCTGTTTTTT

len: 13
abundance: .
j_gene: TRBJ1-1
v_gene: TRBV5-4
d_gene: .
CDR3aa: CASSLAVNTEAFF
CDR3nt: TGTGCCAGCAGCTTGGCCGTTAACACTGAAGCTTTCTTT

len: 15
abundance: .
j_gene: TRBJ1-4
v_gene: TRBV6-1
d_gene: TRBD1
CDR3aa: CASSATRGSSEKLFF
CDR3nt: TGTGCCAGCAGTGCAACCAGGGGGTCGAGTGAAAAACTGTTTTTT

len: 15
abundance: .
j_gene: TRBJ2-1
v_gene: TRBV7-8
d_gene: TRBD1
CDR3aa: CASSLGQGAHNEQFF
CDR3nt: TGTGCCAGCAGCTTAGGACAGGGGGCTCACAATGAGCAGTTCTTC

len: 15
abundance: .
j_gene: TRBJ2-2
v_gene: TRBV5-1
d_gene: TRBD1
CDR3aa: CASSLMTGQTGELFF
CDR3nt: TGCGCCAGCAGCTTAATGACAGGGCAAACCGGGGAGCTGTTTTTT

len: 11
abundance: .
j_gene: TRBJ2-7
v_gene: TRBV29-1
d_gene: .
CDR3aa: CSVALREKQYF
CDR3nt: TGCAGCGTTGCTCTCCGGGAGAAGCAGTACTTC

len: 15
abundance: once
j_gene: TRBJ1-6
v_gene: TRBV5-1
d_gene: TRBD1
CDR3aa: CASSGGTGANSPLHF
CDR3nt: TGCGCCAGCAGCGGGGGGACAGGGGCCAATTCACCCCTCCACTTT

len: 15
abundance: once
j_gene: TRBJ1-1
v_gene: TRBV5-4
d_gene: TRBD1
CDR3aa: CASSTSQGARTEAFF
CDR3nt: TGTGCCAGCAGCACCAGCCAGGGGGCGCGGACTGAAGCTTTCTTT

len: 15
abundance: .
j_gene: TRBJ1-5
v_gene: TRBV7-6
d_gene: TRBD1
CDR3aa: CASSLEGARNQPQHF
CDR3nt: TGTGCCAGCAGCTTAGAGGGGGCGCGGAATCAGCCCCAGCATTTT

len: 12
abundance: .
j_gene: TRBJ1-1
v_gene: TRBV7-9
d_gene: .
CDR3aa: CASSLMSSEAFF
CDR3nt: TGTGCCAGCAGCTTAATGAGCTCTGAAGCTTTCTTT

len: 15
abundance: .
j_gene: TRBJ2-5
v_gene: TRBV9
d_gene: .
CDR3aa: CASSVGEGGLETQYF
CDR3nt: TGTGCCAGCAGCGTAGGTGAGGGGGGGCTAGAGACCCAGTACTTC

len: 15
abundance: .
j_gene: TRBJ1-3
v_gene: TRBV5-8
d_gene: .
CDR3aa: CASTPYSGSGNTIYF
CDR3nt: TGTGCCAGCACCCCCTACTCCGGCTCTGGAAACACCATATATTTT

len: 15
abundance: .
j_gene: TRBJ2-7
v_gene: TRBV5-1
d_gene: .
CDR3aa: CASSPGQSFSYEQYF
CDR3nt: TGCGCCAGCAGCCCCGGACAGTCCTTCTCCTACGAGCAGTACTTC

len: 16
abundance: .
j_gene: TRBJ1-1
v_gene: TRBV14
d_gene: .
CDR3aa: CASSQAGRGGETEAFF
CDR3nt: TGTGCCAGCAGCCAAGCCGGTAGAGGAGGCGAGACTGAAGCTTTCTTT

len: 13
abundance: .
j_gene: TRBJ2-3
v_gene: TRBV25-1
d_gene: .
CDR3aa: CASSSRGTDTQYF
CDR3nt: TGTGCCAGCAGTTCCCGGGGCACAGATACGCAGTATTTT

len: 13
abundance: few
j_gene: TRBJ1-6
v_gene: TRBV30
d_gene: TRBD1
CDR3aa: CAWRGQYNSPLHF
CDR3nt: TGTGCCTGGAGGGGACAGTATAATTCACCCCTCCACTTT

len: 16
abundance: .
j_gene: TRBJ2-5
v_gene: TRBV28
d_gene: TRBD1
CDR3aa: CASTSGVGQGQETQYF
CDR3nt: TGTGCCAGCACATCCGGGGTGGGACAGGGGCAAGAGACCCAGTACTTC

len: 19
abundance: .
j_gene: TRBJ1-4
v_gene: TRBV19
d_gene: .
CDR3aa: CASSISWGHIPSTNEKLFF
CDR3nt: TGTGCCAGTAGTATTTCTTGGGGACACATACCTTCAACTAATGAAAAACTGTTTTTT

len: 14
abundance: .
j_gene: TRBJ2-7
v_gene: TRBV4-2
d_gene: TRBD2
CDR3aa: CASRLAGGSYEQCF
CDR3nt: TGTGCCAGCAGGCTAGCGGGGGGCTCCTACGAGCAGTGCTTC

len: 13
abundance: few
j_gene: TRBJ1-1
v_gene: TRBV18
d_gene: .
CDR3aa: CASSPSGRAPAFF
CDR3nt: TGTGCCAGCTCACCAAGCGGCCGGGCCCCAGCTTTCTTT

len: 14
abundance: .
j_gene: TRBJ1-5
v_gene: TRBV6-1
d_gene: .
CDR3aa: CASSAIGGDQPQHF
CDR3nt: TGTGCCAGCAGTGCCATAGGGGGAGATCAGCCCCAGCATTTT

len: 12
abundance: .
j_gene: TRBJ2-5
v_gene: TRBV18
d_gene: .
CDR3aa: CASSPREETQYF
CDR3nt: TGTGCCAGCTCACCAAGAGAAGAGACCCAGTACTTC